This TCR beta chain was sequenced for a study of shared clonotypes between healthy human individuals (dated by TCRdb to the early 2020s). Regarding the study in general: The cohort included three men and a couple of women between 18 and 49 years of age. To estimate repertoire size and how much clonotype sharing occurs between individuals, the study deeply sequenced the blood TCR repertoires of about 5 healthy adults. To increase sequencing depth and limit assay-specific biases, different laboratories used diverse techniques to prepare libraries and sequence TCR repertoires. Each donor's leukapheresis produced roughly between about 0.8 and 8.9 billion PBMCs.

Overall study outcomes, separate from this receptor: Because the study included a small number of donors, the genetic and exposure-history diversity represented was limited. Sampling was limited to blood, and TCR repertoires in tissue likely differ from TCR repertoires in blood. Pairwise subsampling indicated that sequencing depth was expected to affect the degree of clonotype sharing among donors.

TCR CDR3 regions were amplified from genomic DNA by multiplex PCR using the deep immunoSEQ assay. Genomic DNA extracted from each cell subset was distributed evenly over all wells of several immunoSEQ 96-well plates, and each plate served as one replicate. For unsorted PBMC, approximately 310 ng genomic DNA, equal to about 30,000 T cell genomes, was loaded into each replicate PCR. Unsorted PBMC genomic DNA was sequenced across ten immunoSEQ deep assay plates. Purified libraries were quantified with a Qubit 3.0 fluorometer, sized on a Bioanalyzer 2100, and re-quantified with the KAPA Library Quantification kit. A separate single-read 150-cycle Illumina NextSeq 550 flow cell was used to sequence each immunoSEQ 96-well plate. The original pipeline was this. Because the immunoSEQ output included only junctional sequences and no quality scores, the filtering could not be the same as the filtering used for full-length reads. To assign V/J genes and CDR3, sequences were annotated using PyIR, a Python wrapper for IgBLAST v1.9, with IMGT germline references. Reads were removed for weak V/J assignments (E-value above 1e-6), missing CDR3, stop codons, out-of-frame junctions, or ambiguous translated residues. V3J clonotypes were defined as sequences sharing the same inferred V gene, J gene, and CDR3 amino acid sequence. Percentage overlap between repertoires was computed as shared unique clonotypes divided by the size of the smaller repertoire. RTK rarefaction, the Chao1 estimator, and Recon v2.1 estimates of unobserved clonotypes were used to assess repertoire richness. TCRdb mirrors the immuneACCESS table, restricted to in-frame sequences. Some clones are absent from its copies; in checked studies, under half trace to an unresolved V gene, and the reason for the others is unknown. The DNA gave D and trimming, while V, J and clone size come from that table. For this sample the table gives about 480,000 clones, of which around 79% were detected only once. The ten largest clonotypes hold 10% to 15% of the sample.

The donors were healthy, HIV-negative adults with no recently reported acute infections or vaccinations. Only Caucasian adults living in Nashville, Tennessee, USA were represented among the donors. For unsorted samples, tens of millions of PBMCs were counted, and genomic DNA was extracted using the QIAamp DNA Blood Mini kit. Blood was collected by leukapheresis, and PBMCs were isolated by Ficoll-Histopaque density gradient centrifugation and then cryopreserved in liquid nitrogen vapor phase. V trim: 5 bases; J trim: 3 bases; unmatched bases: 7. Taken from cysteine to phenylalanine, the CDR3 has 15 residues. Of the read, only the CDR3 DNA is kept; its 45 bases are in frame from base 1. The germline V gene provides CDR1 MDHEN and CDR2 SYDVKM. With respect to this clone: Its antigen is currently not known. Base-call qualities are not available, and no considerably larger clone is one nucleotide away.

The sample was PBMCs. The chain joins TRBV28 to TRBJ2-3; 8 middle bases align to TRBD2. This receptor was obtained from a woman in her forties in good health. Some clones in this sample may be carry-over from other donors' samples. This receptor has the CDR3 CASSTSGEGTDTQYF. The DNA is TGTGCCAGCAGTACTAGCGGAGAGGGGACAGATACGCAGTATTTT.